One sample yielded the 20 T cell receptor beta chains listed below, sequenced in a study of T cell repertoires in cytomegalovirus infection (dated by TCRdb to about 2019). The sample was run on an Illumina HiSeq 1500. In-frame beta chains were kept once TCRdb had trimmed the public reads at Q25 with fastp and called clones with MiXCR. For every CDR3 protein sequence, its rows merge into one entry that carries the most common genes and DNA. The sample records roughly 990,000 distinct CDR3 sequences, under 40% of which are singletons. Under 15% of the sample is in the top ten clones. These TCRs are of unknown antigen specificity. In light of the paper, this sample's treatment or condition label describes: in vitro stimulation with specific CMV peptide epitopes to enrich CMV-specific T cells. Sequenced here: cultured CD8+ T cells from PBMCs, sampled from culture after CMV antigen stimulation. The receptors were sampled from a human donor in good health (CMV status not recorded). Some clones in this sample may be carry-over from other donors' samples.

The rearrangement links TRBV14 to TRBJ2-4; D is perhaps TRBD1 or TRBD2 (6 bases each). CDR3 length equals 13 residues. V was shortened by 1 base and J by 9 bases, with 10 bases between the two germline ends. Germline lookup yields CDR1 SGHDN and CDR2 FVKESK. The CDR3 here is CASSQVGGGIQYF. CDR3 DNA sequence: TGTGCCAGCAGCCAAGTCGGAGGGGGCATTCAGTACTTC. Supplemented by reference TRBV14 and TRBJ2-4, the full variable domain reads EAGVTQFPSHSVIEKGQTVTLRCDPISGHDNLYWYRRVMGKEIKFLLHFVKESKQDESGMPNNRFLAERTGGTYSTLKVQPAELEDSGVYFCASSQVGGGIQYFGAGTRLSVL.

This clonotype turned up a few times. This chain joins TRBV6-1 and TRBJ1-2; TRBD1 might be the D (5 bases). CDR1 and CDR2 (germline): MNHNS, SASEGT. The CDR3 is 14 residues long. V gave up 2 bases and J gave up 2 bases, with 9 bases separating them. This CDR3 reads CASSERDGNYGYTF. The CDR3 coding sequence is TGTGCCAGCAGTGAACGGGACGGCAACTATGGCTACACCTTC.

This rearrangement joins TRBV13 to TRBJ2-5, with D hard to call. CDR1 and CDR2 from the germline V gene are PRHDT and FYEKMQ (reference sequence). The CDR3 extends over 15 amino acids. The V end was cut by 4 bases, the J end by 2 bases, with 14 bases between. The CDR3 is CASSSERTPQETQYF. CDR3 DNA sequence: TGTGCCAGCAGCTCGGAGAGGACCCCACAAGAGACCCAGTACTTC.

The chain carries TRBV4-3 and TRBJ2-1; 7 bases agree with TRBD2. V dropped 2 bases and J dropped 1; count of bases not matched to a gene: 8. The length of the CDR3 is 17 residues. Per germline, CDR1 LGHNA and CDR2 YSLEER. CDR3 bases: TGCGCCAGCAGCCAATCCCCAACCGGGGGGTCCTACAATGAGCAGTTCTTC. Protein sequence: CASSQSPTGGSYNEQFF.

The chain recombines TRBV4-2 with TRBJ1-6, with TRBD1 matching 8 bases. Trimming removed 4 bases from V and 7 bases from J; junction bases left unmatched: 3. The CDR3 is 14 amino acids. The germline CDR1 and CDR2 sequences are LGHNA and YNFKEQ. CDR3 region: CASSPGGWNSPLHF. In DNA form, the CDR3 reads TGTGCCAGCAGCCCAGGGGGCTGGAATTCACCCCTCCACTTT.

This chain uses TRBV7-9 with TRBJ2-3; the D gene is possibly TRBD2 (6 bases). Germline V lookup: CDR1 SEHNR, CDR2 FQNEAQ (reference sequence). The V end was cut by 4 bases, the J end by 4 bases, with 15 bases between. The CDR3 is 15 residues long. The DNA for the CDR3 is TGTGCCAGCAGCTCTTTCCCGGTAGCGGCAGATACGCAGTATTTT. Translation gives CASSSFPVAADTQYF.

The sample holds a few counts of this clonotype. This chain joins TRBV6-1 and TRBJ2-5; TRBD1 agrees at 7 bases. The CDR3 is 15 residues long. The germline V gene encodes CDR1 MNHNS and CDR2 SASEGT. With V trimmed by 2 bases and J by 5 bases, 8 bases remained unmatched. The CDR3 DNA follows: TGTGCCAGCAGTGAATGGGACAGAAAAGCGGAGACCCAGTACTTC. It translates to CASSEWDRKAETQYF.

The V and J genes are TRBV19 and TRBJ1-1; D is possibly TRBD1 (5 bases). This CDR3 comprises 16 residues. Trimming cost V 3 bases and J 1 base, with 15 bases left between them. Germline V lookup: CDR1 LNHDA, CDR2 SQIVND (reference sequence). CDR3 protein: CASSMCREVPNTEAFF. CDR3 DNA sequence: TGTGCCAGTAGTATGTGCAGGGAAGTACCGAACACTGAAGCTTTCTTT.

The CDR3 sequence: CASSQSPSGNQPQHF. The CDR3 DNA follows: TGTGCCAGCAGTCAATCCCCCTCGGGCAATCAGCCCCAGCATTTT. The gene calls are TRBV6-8 and TRBJ1-5; D gene ambiguous. The V end lost 5 bases, the J end lost 2 bases, and 13 bases lay between the germline ends. Germline values: CDR1 MNHGY, CDR2 SAAAGT. This CDR3 is built from 15 residues.

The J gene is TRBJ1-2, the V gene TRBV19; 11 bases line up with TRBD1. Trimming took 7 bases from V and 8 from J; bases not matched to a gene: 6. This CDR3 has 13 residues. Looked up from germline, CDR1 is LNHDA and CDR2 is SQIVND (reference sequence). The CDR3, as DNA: TGTGCCAGTACCTCGGGACAGGGGGGAGGCTACACCTTC. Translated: CASTSGQGGGYTF. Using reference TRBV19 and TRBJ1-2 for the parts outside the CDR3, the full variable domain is DGGITQSPKYLFRKEGQNVTLSCEQNLNHDAMYWYRQDPGQGLRLIYYSQIVNDFQKGDIAEGYSVSREKKESFPLTVTSAQKNPTAFYLCASTSGQGGGYTFGSGTRLTVV.

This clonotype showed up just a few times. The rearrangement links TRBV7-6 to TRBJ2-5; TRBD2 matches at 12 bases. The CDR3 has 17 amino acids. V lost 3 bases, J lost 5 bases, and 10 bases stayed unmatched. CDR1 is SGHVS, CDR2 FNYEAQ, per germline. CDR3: CASSFHPSGGAAETQYF. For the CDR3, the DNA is TGTGCCAGCAGCTTTCATCCTAGCGGGGGGGCCGCGGAGACCCAGTACTTC.

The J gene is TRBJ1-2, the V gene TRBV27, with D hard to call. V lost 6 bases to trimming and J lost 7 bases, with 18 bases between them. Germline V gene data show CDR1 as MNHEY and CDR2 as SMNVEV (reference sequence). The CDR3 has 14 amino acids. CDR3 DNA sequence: TGTGCCAGCAGGCCATATCAGGAGGTTCCTGGCTACACCTTC. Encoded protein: CASRPYQEVPGYTF.

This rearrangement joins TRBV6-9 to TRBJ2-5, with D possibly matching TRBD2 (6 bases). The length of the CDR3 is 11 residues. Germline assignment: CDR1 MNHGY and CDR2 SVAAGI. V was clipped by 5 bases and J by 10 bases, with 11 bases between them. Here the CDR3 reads CASSRQRVQYF. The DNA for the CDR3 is TGTGCCAGCAGTAGACAGCGGGTCCAGTACTTC.

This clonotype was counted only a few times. The CDR3 coding sequence is TGTGCCAGCAGCCCCTGGCAGGATCAGCCCCAGCATTTT. The encoded protein is CASSPWQDQPQHF. The rearrangement links TRBV7-2 to TRBJ1-5; unclear D gene. Germline CDR1 is SGHTA and CDR2 is FQGNSA. Between the trimmed V and J ends, which lost 5 bases and 5 bases, there was a span of 10 bases. This CDR3 comprises 13 residues.

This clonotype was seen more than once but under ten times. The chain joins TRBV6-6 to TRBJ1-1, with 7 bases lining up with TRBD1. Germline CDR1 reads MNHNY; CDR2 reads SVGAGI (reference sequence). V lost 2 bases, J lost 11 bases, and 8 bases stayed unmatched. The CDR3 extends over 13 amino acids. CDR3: CASSYNLQGPAFF. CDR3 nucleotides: TGTGCCAGCAGTTACAACCTACAGGGGCCGGCTTTCTTT.

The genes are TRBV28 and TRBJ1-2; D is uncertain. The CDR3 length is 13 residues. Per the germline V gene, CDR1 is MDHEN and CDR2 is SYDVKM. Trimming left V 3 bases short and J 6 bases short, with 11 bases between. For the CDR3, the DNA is TGTGCCAGCAGTTTTTCCCCGAGAGATGGCTACACCTTC. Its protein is CASSFSPRDGYTF.

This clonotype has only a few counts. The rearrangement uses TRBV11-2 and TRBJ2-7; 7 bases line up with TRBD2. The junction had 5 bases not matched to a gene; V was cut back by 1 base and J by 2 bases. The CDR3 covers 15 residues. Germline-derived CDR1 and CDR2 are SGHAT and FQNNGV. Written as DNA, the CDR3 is TGTGCCAGCAGCTTAGGGGGCGGGGGACCCTACGAGCAGTACTTC. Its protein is CASSLGGGGPYEQYF.

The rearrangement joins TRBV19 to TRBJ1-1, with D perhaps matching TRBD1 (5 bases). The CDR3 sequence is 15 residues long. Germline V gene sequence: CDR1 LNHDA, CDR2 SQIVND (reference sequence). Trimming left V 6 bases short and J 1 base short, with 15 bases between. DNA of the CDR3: TGTGCCAGTAGGGTCGACACCAGGGCGAACACTGAAGCTTTCTTT. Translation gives CASRVDTRANTEAFF.

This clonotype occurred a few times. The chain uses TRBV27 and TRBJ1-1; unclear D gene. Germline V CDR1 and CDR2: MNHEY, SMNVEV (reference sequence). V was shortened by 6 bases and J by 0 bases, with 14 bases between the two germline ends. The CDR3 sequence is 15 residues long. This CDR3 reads CASSRGRTLNTEAFF. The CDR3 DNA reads TGTGCCAGCAGCCGGGGAAGAACCTTGAACACTGAAGCTTTCTTT.

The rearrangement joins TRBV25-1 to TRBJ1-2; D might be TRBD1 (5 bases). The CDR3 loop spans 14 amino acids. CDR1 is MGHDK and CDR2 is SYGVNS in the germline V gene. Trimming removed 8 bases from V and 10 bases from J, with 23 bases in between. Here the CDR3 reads CASSYGTVIIPYTF. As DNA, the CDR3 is TGTGCCAGCTCGTACGGGACCGTGATTATCCCCTACACCTTC.